This T cell receptor beta chain stems from a study of blood T cell repertoires in COVID-19. Each participant's cohort was designated according to participant-reported clinical history. Those designated as exposed participants met a COVID-19 case within 2 weeks before study entry. The V end lost 3 bases, the J end lost 10 bases, and 15 bases lay between the germline ends. CDR1 and CDR2 from the germline V gene are KGHSH and LQKENI. The CDR3 runs 13 residues. Produced via immunoSEQ multiplex PCR; TCRdb's table is partial and in-frame only. In the table there are approximately 260,000 clones, approximately 84% of which are singletons.

The sequenced sample was PBMCs or T cells enriched from blood (not recorded which). This sequence originates from a woman between 45 and 65 years old who had been exposed to COVID-19. The rearrangement links TRBV18 to TRBJ1-1; possible D gene TRBD1, 6 bases. CDR3 region: CASSPLQGLGAFF. Here the CDR3 DNA reads TGTGCCAGCTCACCCCTACAGGGTTTGGGAGCTTTCTTT.